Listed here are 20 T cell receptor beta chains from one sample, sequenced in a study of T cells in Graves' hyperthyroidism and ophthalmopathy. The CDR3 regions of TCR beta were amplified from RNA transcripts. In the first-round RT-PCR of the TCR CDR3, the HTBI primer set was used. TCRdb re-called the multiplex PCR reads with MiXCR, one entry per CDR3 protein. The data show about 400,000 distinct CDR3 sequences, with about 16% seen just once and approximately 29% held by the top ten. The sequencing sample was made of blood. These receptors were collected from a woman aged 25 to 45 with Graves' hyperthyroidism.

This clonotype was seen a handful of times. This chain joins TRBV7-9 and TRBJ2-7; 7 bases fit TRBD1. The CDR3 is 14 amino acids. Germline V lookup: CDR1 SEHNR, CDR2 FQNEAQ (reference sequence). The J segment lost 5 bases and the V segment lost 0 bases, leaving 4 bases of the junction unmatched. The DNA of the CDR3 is TGTGCCAGCAGCTTAGCCGGGACAGCCAACGAGCAGTACTTC. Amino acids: CASSLAGTANEQYF.

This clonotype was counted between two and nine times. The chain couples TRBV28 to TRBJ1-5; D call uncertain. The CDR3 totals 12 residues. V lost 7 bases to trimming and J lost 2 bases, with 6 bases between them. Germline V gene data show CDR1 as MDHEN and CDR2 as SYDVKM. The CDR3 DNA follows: TGTGCCAGCACGGAAGGCAATCAGCCCCAGCATTTT. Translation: CASTEGNQPQHF.

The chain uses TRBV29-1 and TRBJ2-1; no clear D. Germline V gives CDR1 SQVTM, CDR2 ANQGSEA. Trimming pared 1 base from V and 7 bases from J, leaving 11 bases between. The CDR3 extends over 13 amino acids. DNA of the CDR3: TGCAGCGTTGAAGGGTGGAAGCAGAATGAGCAGTTCTTC. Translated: CSVEGWKQNEQFF.

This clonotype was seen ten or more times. The CDR3 coding sequence is TGTGCCAGCAGGGAAAGCGGGGAGGCGGGCACTGAAGCTTTCTTT. Protein sequence: CASRESGEAGTEAFF. The chain has TRBV6-1 and TRBJ1-1; D gene ambiguous. V lost 6 bases and J 4 bases, leaving 18 bases between the germline ends. This CDR3 has 15 residues. Germline V gene lookup returns CDR1 MNHNS and CDR2 SASEGT.

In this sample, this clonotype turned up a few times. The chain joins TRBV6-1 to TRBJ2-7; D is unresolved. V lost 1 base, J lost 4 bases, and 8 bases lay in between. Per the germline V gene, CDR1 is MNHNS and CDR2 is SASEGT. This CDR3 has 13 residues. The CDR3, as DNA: TGTGCCAGCAGTGAAGGGACCACATACGAGCAGTACTTC. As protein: CASSEGTTYEQYF.

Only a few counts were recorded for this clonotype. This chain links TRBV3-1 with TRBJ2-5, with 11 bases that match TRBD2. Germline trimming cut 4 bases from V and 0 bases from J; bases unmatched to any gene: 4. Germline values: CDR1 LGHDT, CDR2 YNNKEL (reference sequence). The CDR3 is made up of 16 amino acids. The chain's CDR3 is CASSPLAGGDQETQYF. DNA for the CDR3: TGTGCCAGCAGCCCTCTAGCGGGAGGAGACCAAGAGACCCAGTACTTC.

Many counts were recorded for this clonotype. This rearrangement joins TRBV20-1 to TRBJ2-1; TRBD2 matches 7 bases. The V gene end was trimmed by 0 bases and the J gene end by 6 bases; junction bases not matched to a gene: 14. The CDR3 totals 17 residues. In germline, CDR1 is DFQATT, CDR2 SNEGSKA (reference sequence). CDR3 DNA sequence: TGCAGTGCTAGAGATGCTAATCGCGGGAGTTGGAGCAATGAGCAGTTCTTC. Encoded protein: CSARDANRGSWSNEQFF.

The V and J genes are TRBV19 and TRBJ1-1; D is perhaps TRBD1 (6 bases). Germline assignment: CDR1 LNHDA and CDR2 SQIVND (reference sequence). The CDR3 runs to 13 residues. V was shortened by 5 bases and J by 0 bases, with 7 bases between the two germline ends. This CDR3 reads CASSGQLNTEAFF. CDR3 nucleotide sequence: TGTGCCAGTAGTGGACAGTTGAACACTGAAGCTTTCTTT. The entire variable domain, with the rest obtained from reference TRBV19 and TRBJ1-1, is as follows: DGGITQSPKYLFRKEGQNVTLSCEQNLNHDAMYWYRQDPGQGLRLIYYSQIVNDFQKGDIAEGYSVSREKKESFPLTVTSAQKNPTAFYLCASSGQLNTEAFFGQGTRLTVV.

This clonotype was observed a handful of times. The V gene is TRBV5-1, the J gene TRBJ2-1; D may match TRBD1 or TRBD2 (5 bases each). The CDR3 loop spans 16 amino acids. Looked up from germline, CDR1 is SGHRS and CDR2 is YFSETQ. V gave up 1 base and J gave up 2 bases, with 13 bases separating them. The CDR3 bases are TGCGCCAGCAGCTTGCTGGCCTCGGGACCCTACAATGAGCAGTTCTTC. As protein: CASSLLASGPYNEQFF.

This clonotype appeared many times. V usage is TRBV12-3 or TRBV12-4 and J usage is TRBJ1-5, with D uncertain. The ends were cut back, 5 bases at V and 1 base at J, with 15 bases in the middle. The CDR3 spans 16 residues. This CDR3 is CASSLTRGQSNQPQHF. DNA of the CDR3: TGTGCCAGCAGTCTAACCAGAGGCCAGAGCAATCAGCCCCAGCATTTT.

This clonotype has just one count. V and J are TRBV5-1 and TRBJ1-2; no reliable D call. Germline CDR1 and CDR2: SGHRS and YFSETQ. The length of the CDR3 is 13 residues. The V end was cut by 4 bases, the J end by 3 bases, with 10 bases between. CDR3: CASSHFSDYGYTF. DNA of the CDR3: TGCGCCAGCAGCCACTTTAGCGACTATGGCTACACCTTC.

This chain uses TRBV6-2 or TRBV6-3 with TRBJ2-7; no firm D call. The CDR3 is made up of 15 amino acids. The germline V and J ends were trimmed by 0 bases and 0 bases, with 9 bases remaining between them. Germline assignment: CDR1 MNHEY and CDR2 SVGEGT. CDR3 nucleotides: TGTGCCAGCAGTTACTCCGCAGGAGTCTCCTACGAGCAGTACTTC. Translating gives CASSYSAGVSYEQYF.

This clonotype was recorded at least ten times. The DNA for the CDR3 is TGTGCCAGCAGTGAATGGAGGGGGCCCTACAATGAGCAGTTCTTC. It specifies CASSEWRGPYNEQFF. The chain uses TRBV6-1 and TRBJ2-1; possible D gene TRBD1, 7 bases. V lost 2 bases and J lost 2, with 10 bases in between. Germline V gene lookup returns CDR1 MNHNS and CDR2 SASEGT. There are 15 residues in the CDR3.

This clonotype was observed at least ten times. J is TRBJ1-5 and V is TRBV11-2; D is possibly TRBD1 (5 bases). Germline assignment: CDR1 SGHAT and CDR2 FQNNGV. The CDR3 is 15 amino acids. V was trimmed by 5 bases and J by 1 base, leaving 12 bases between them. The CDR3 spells CASSIGGVSNQPQHF. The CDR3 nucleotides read TGTGCCAGCAGCATCGGGGGTGTGAGCAATCAGCCCCAGCATTTT.

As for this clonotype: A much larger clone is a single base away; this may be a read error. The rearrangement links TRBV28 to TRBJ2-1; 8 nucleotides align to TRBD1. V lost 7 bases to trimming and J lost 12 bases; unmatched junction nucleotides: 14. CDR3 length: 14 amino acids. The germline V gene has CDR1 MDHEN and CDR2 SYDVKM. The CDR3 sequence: CASIGEAGGRGQFF. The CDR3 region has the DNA TGTGCCAGCATCGGGGAGGCAGGGGGCCGAGGGCAGTTCTTC.

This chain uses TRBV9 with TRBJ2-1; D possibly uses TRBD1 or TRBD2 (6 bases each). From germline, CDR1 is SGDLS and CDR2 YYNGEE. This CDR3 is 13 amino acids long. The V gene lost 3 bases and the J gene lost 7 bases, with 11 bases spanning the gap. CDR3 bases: TGTGCCAGCAGCGAGGGGGGCGCAAATGAGCAGTTCTTC. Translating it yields CASSEGGANEQFF.

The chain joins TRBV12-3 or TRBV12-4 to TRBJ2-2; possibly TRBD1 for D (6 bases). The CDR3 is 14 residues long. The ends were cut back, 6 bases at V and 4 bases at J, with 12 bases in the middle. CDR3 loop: CASRSGQTTGELFF. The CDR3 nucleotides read TGTGCCAGCAGATCAGGACAGACCACCGGGGAGCTGTTTTTT.

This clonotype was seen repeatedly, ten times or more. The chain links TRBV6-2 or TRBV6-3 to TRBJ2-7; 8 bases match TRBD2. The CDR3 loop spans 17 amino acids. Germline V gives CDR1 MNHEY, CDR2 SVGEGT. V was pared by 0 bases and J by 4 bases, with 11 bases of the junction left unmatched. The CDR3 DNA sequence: TGTGCCAGCAGTTACTCGACGTCGGGACTAGACGGTTACGAGCAGTACTTC. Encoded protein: CASSYSTSGLDGYEQYF.

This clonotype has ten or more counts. This CDR3 reads CASSLGGSGNIQYF. The CDR3 nucleotides are TGTGCCAGCAGCTTAGGTGGCAGTGGAAACATTCAGTACTTC. This chain connects TRBV7-2 to TRBJ2-4; no clear D. The germline gives CDR1 SGHTA, CDR2 FQGNSA. The V end lost 1 base, the J end lost 6 bases, and 10 bases lay between the germline ends. The CDR3 runs to 14 residues.

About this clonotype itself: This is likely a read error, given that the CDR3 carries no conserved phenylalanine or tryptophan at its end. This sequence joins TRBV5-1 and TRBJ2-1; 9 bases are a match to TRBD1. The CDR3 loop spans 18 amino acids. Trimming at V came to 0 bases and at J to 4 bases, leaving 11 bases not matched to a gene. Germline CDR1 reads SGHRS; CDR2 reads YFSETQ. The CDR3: CASSLGGTGGDGYNEQFS. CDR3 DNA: TGCGCCAGCAGCTTGGGCGGAACAGGGGGCGATGGATACAATGAGCAGTTCTCC.